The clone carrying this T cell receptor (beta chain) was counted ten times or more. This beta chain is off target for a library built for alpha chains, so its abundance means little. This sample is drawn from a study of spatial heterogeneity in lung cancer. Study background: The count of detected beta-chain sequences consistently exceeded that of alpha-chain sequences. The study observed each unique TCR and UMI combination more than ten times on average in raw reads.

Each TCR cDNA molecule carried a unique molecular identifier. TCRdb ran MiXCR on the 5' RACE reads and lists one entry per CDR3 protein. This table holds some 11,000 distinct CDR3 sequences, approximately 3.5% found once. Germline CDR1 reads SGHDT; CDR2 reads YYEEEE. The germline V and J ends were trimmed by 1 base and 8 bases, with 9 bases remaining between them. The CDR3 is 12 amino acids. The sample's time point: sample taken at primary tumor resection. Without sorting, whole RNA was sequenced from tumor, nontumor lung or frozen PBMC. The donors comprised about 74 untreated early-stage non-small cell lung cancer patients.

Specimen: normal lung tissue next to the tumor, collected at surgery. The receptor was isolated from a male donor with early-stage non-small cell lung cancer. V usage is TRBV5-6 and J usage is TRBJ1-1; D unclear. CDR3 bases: TGTGCCAGCAGCTTGTTAAAACAGGAAGCTTTCTTT. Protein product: CASSLLKQEAFF.